This T cell receptor (beta chain) originates from a study of blood T cell repertoires in COVID-19. Study in general: The study drew acute and convalescent COVID-19 samples from the United States, Italy and Spain. Sources were T cells, B-cell-depleted T cells, or PBMCs; the material itself was cDNA or gDNA.

How the authors handled the data: Amplification from reference gene primers served as the basis for estimated nucleated cell counts. Method: immunoSEQ multiplex PCR; TCRdb's copy keeps in-frame clones and lacks some. Clone size and V and J calls were adopted from that table, with D and trimming inferred from the DNA. The sample includes about 460,000 clones, about 88% of them seen just once. This CDR3 spans 15 amino acids. V lost 5 bases, J lost 7 bases, and 9 bases stayed unmatched. Germline V gives CDR1 LNHDA, CDR2 SQIVND (reference sequence). The origin of this receptor is a woman aged 60-75 years who had recovered from COVID-19. The sequenced sample consisted of PBMCs or T cells enriched from blood (not recorded which). This chain joins TRBV19 and TRBJ1-5, with TRBD1 matching over 9 bases. CDR3 coding DNA: TGTGCCAGTAGTGCCTGGACAGGGGCCGGGCAGCCCCAGCATTTT. Its translation is CASSAWTGAGQPQHF. The entire variable domain, with the rest obtained from reference TRBV19 and TRBJ1-5, is as follows: DGGITQSPKYLFRKEGQNVTLSCEQNLNHDAMYWYRQDPGQGLRLIYYSQIVNDFQKGDIAEGYSVSREKKESFPLTVTSAQKNPTAFYLCASSAWTGAGQPQHFGDGTRLSIL.